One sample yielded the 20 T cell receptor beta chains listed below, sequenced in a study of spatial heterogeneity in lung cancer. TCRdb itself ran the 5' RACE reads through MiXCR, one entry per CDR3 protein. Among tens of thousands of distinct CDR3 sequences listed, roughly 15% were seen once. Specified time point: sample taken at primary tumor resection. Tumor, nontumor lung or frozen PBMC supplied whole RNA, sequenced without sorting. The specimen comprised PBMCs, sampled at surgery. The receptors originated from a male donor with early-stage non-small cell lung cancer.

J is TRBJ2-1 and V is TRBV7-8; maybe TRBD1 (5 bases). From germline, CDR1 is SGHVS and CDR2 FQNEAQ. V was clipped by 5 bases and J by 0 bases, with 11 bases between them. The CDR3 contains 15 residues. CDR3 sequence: CASSPDRASYNEQFF. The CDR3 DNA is TGTGCCAGCAGCCCCGACAGAGCCTCCTACAATGAGCAGTTCTTC.

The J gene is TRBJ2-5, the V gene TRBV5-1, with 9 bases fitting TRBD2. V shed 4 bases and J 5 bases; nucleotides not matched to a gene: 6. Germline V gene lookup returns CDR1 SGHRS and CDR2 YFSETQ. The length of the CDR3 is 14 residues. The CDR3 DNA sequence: TGCGCCAGCAGCGTAGCGGGAGTCAGTGAGACCCAGTACTTC. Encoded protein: CASSVAGVSETQYF.

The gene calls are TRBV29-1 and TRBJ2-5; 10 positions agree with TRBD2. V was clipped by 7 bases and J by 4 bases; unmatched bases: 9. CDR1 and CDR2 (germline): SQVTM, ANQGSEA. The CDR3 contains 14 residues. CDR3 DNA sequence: TGCAGCGCTCCAGCGGGAGGGTCGATAGAGACCCAGTACTTC. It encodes CSAPAGGSIETQYF.

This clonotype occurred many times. CDR3 sequence reads: CASSQVGQGEETQYF. Written as DNA, the CDR3 is TGCGCCAGCAGCCAAGTAGGACAGGGAGAAGAGACCCAGTACTTC. The V call is TRBV4-1, the J call TRBJ2-5, with 8 bases aligning to TRBD1. This CDR3 comprises 15 residues. The germline gives CDR1 MGHRA, CDR2 YSYEKL. V gave up 1 base and J gave up 3 bases; unmatched junction bases: 4.

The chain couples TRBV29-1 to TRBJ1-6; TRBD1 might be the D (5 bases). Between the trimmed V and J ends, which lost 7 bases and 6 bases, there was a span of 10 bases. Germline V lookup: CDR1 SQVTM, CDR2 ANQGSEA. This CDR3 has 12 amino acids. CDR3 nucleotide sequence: TGCAGCGCCGGGACGGGTAATTCACCCCTCCACTTT. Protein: CSAGTGNSPLHF.

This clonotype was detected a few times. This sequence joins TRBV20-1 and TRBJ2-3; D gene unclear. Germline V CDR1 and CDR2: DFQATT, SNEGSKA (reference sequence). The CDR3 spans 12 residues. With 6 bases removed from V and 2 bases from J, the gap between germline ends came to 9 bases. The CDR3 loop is CSAEYHTDTQYF. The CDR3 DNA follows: TGCAGTGCAGAGTACCACACAGATACGCAGTATTTT.

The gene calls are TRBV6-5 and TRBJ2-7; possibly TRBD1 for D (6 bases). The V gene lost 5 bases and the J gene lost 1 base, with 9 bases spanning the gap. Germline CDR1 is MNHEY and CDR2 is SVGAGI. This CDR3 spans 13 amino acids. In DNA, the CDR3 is TGTGCCAGCAGTCGGGACATTTCCTACGAGCAGTACTTC. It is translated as CASSRDISYEQYF.

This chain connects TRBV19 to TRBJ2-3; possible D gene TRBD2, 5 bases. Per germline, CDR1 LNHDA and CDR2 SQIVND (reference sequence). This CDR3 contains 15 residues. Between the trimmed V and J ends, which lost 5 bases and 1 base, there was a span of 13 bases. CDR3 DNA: TGTGCCAGTAGTCATCAACTAGGCCGCACAGATACGCAGTATTTT. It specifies CASSHQLGRTDTQYF. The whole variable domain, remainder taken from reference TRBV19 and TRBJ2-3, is DGGITQSPKYLFRKEGQNVTLSCEQNLNHDAMYWYRQDPGQGLRLIYYSQIVNDFQKGDIAEGYSVSREKKESFPLTVTSAQKNPTAFYLCASSHQLGRTDTQYFGPGTRLTVL.

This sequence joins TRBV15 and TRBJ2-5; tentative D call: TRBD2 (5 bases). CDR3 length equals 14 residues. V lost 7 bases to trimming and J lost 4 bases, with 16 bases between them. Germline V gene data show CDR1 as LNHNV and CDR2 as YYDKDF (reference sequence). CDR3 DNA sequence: TGTGCCACCAACACTCGGGTCGGGGTAGAGACCCAGTACTTC. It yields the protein CATNTRVGVETQYF.

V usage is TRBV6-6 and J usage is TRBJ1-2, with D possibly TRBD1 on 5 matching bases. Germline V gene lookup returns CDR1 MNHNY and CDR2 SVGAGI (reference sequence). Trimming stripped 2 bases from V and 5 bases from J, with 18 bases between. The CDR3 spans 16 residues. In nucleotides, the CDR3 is TGTGCCAGCAGTTACACAGCCGAGGGGCAGCGGTATGGCTACACCTTC. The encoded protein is CASSYTAEGQRYGYTF.

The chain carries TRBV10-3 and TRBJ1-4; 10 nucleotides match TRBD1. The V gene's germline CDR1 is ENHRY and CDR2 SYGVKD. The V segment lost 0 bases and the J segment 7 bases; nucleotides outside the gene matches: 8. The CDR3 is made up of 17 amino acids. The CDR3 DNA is TGTGCCATCAGTGAGTCACAGCCGGGACAGGGGAGTGAAAAACTGTTTTTT. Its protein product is CAISESQPGQGSEKLFF.

CDR3 in amino acids: CAISDPPDRGVNTGELFF. Here the CDR3 DNA reads TGTGCCATCAGTGACCCTCCGGACAGGGGGGTGAACACCGGGGAGCTGTTTTTT. The rearrangement links TRBV10-3 to TRBJ2-2, with 10 bases matching TRBD1. CDR1 and CDR2 (germline): ENHRY, SYGVKD. CDR3 size: 18 residues. The ends lost 3 bases at V and 1 base at J; junction bases unmatched: 8.

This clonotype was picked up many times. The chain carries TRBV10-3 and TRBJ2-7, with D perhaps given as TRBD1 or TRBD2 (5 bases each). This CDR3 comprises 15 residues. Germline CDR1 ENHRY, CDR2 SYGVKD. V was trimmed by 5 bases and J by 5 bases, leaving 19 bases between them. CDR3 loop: CAISPLGLLGDEQYF. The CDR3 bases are TGTGCCATCAGTCCCCTCGGTCTCCTGGGGGACGAGCAGTACTTC.

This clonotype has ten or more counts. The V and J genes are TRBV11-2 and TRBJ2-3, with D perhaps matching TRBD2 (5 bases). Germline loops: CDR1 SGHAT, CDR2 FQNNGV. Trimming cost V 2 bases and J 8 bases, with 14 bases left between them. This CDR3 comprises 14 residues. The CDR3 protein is CASSLRGGLSTQYF. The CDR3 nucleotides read TGTGCCAGCAGCTTAAGAGGAGGACTGAGTACGCAGTATTTT.

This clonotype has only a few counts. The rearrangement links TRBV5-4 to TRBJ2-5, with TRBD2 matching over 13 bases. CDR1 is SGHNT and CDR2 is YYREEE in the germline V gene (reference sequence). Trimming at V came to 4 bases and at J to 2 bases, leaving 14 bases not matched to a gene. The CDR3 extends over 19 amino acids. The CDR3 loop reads CASSPPPGTSGTWQETQYF. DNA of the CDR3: TGTGCCAGCAGCCCTCCCCCCGGGACTAGCGGGACGTGGCAAGAGACCCAGTACTTC.

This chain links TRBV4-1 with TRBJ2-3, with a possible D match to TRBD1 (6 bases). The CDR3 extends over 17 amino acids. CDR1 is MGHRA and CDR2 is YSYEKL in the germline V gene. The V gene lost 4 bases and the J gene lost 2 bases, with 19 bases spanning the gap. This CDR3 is CASSPQDRFYYTDTQYF. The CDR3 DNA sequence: TGCGCCAGCAGCCCCCAGGACAGATTCTATTACACAGATACGCAGTATTTT.

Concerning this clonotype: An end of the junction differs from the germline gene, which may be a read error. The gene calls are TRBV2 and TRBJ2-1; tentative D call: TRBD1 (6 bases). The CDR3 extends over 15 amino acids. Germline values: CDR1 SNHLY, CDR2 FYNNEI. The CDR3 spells CVSSELQGSYNEQFF. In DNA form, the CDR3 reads TGTGTCAGCAGTGAGTTACAGGGCTCTTACAATGAGCAGTTCTTC.

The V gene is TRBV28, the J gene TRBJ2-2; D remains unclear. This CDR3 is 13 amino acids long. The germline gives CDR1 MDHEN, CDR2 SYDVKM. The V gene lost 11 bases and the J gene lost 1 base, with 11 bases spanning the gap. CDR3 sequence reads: CAGRTGNTGELFF. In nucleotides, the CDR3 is TGTGCCGGACGTACGGGGAACACCGGGGAGCTGTTTTTT.

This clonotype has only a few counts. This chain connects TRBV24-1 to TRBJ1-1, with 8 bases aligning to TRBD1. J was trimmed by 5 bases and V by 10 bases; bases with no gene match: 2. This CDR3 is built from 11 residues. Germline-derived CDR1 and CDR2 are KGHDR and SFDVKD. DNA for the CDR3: TGTGCCACTCGACAGGGGACTGAAGCTTTCTTT. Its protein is CATRQGTEAFF.

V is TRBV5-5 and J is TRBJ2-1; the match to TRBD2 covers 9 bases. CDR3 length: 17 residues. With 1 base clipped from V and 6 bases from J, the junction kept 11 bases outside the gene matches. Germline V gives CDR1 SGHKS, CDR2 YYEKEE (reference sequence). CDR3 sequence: CASSLSRLADKINEQFF. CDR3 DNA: TGTGCCAGCAGCTTGTCGCGACTAGCGGATAAAATCAATGAGCAGTTCTTC.